These 27 T cell receptor beta chains originate from one sample sequenced in a study of cytomegalovirus exposure and HLA in healthy donors. PCR was performed using 60 Vbeta and 13 Jbeta primers. Data came from immunoSEQ multiplex PCR; TCRdb stores just in-frame clones and leaves some out. This table holds some 200,000 clones, approximately 79% found once. Sequences were obtained from PBMCs. Receptor source: a girl under 18 in good health and CMV-seropositive.

This chain connects TRBV27 to TRBJ1-2, with 7 bases fitting TRBD1. This CDR3 contains 14 residues. Looked up from germline, CDR1 is MNHEY and CDR2 is SMNVEV (reference sequence). V shed 2 bases and J 0 bases; nucleotides not matched to a gene: 0. CDR3 region: CASSLGQANYGYTF. The CDR3 DNA sequence: TGTGCCAGCAGTTTAGGACAGGCTAACTATGGCTACACCTTC.

V is TRBV4-3 and J is TRBJ2-7; 8 nucleotides match TRBD2. The CDR3 has 15 amino acids. Germline V lookup: CDR1 LGHNA, CDR2 YSLEER. J was trimmed by 4 bases and V by 3 bases; bases with no gene match: 8. This CDR3 reads CASSHHAGGPYEQYF. In nucleotides, the CDR3 is TGCGCCAGCAGCCACCACGCGGGGGGCCCATACGAGCAGTACTTC.

The chain has TRBV7-2 and TRBJ2-1; D might be TRBD1 (7 bases). V lost 2 bases and J 5 bases, leaving 13 bases between the germline ends. The CDR3 covers 15 residues. Per the germline V gene, CDR1 is SGHTA and CDR2 is FQGNSA. Here the CDR3 reads CASSLWSGGHNEQFF. CDR3 nucleotide sequence: TGTGCCAGCAGCTTATGGTCAGGGGGGCACAATGAGCAGTTCTTC.

The chain has TRBV7-9 and TRBJ1-1, with TRBD1 as a possible D gene (6 bases). Trimming left V 3 bases short and J 6 bases short, with 8 bases between. The germline V gene encodes CDR1 SEHNR and CDR2 FQNEAQ (reference sequence). The CDR3 runs 12 residues. The CDR3 loop reads CASSFGGSEAFF. DNA of the CDR3: TGTGCCAGCAGCTTTGGGGGCTCTGAAGCTTTCTTT.

The chain has TRBV5-4 and TRBJ1-2; TRBD1 matches at 7 bases. The J segment lost 4 bases and the V segment lost 4 bases, leaving 10 bases of the junction unmatched. The CDR3 is 15 amino acids. CDR1 and CDR2 from the germline V gene are SGHNT and YYREEE (reference sequence). CDR3 coding DNA: TGTGCCAGCAGCCAGGGACAGTTCGGCCTCTATGGCTACACCTTC. Translation: CASSQGQFGLYGYTF.

This chain links TRBV10-1 with TRBJ1-1; 7 bases agree with TRBD1. This CDR3 has 16 amino acids. The V gene's germline CDR1 is WNHNN and CDR2 SYGVQD (reference sequence). Trimming removed 7 bases from V and 6 bases from J; junction bases left unmatched: 17. The CDR3 coding sequence is TGCGCCAGCAAATCCGACCGGTCTGCAGGGGGGTCTGAAGCTTTCTTT. Translation: CASKSDRSAGGSEAFF.

This chain joins TRBV11-2 and TRBJ1-6, with unresolved D. The CDR3 has 15 residues. CDR1 is SGHAT and CDR2 is FQNNGV in the germline V gene. Trimming took off 1 base at V and 12 bases at J, with 16 bases between the two ends. The CDR3 is CASSLVGEGLVPLHF. CDR3 nucleotide sequence: TGTGCCAGCAGCTTAGTGGGAGAGGGATTGGTACCCCTCCACTTT.

This clone was seen once. The chain is built from TRBV9 and TRBJ2-5; D may be TRBD2 (5 bases). In germline, CDR1 is SGDLS, CDR2 YYNGEE. The V gene lost 0 bases and the J gene lost 2 bases, with 14 bases spanning the gap. The CDR3 covers 16 residues. The CDR3 loop is CASSVAGWALQETQYF. The CDR3 DNA follows: TGTGCCAGCAGCGTAGCGGGGTGGGCATTACAAGAGACCCAGTACTTC.

The chain is built from TRBV6-1 and TRBJ1-4; the match to TRBD1 covers 9 bases. Germline V CDR1 and CDR2: MNHNS, SASEGT. The CDR3 has 16 amino acids. V trimming: 3 bases; J trimming: 8 bases; junction bases outside the gene matches: 10. The chain's CDR3 is CASSDEGTGMREKLFF. CDR3 DNA: TGTGCCAGCAGTGATGAGGGGACAGGGATGCGAGAAAAACTGTTTTTT.

This clone has more than one count but fewer than ten. The chain is built from TRBV5-8 and TRBJ2-2; TRBD1 matches at 7 bases. Germline lookup yields CDR1 SGHTS and CDR2 YDEGEE. J lost 2 bases, V lost 5 bases, and 15 bases had no gene match. The CDR3 spans 18 residues. The DNA of the CDR3 is TGTGCCAGCAGGCCGCCCCTAACATGGGACAGCAACACCGGGGAGCTGTTTTTT. Translating gives CASRPPLTWDSNTGELFF.

This chain links TRBV5-6 with TRBJ1-1; D is perhaps TRBD1 (6 bases). Trimming stripped 5 bases from V and 5 bases from J, with 16 bases between. This CDR3 has 14 residues. Germline V gene sequence: CDR1 SGHDT, CDR2 YYEEEE. The CDR3 loop reads CASRGRGMSTEAFF. CDR3 DNA sequence: TGTGCCAGCAGGGGAAGGGGGATGAGTACTGAAGCTTTCTTT.

The gene calls are TRBV7-2 and TRBJ2-1, with a tentative D call TRBD2 (5 bases). Germline V gene lookup returns CDR1 SGHTA and CDR2 FQGNSA. V dropped 8 bases and J dropped 0 bases, with 14 bases sitting between them. The CDR3 is made up of 15 amino acids. The CDR3 DNA sequence: TGTGCCAGCTCGAGGGAGCCCCACTCCTACAATGAGCAGTTCTTC. The encoded protein is CASSREPHSYNEQFF.

The V and J genes are TRBV5-5 and TRBJ1-4; 8 bases are shared with TRBD1. The junction had 5 bases not matched to a gene; V was cut back by 4 bases and J by 0 bases. The germline CDR1 and CDR2 sequences are SGHKS and YYEKEE (reference sequence). CDR3 length equals 16 residues. The CDR3 protein is CASSRTGYATNEKLFF. In nucleotides, the CDR3 is TGTGCCAGCAGCAGGACAGGGTATGCAACTAATGAAAAACTGTTTTTT.

V is TRBV19 and J is TRBJ1-6; no clear D gene. V was shortened by 3 bases and J by 7 bases, with 7 bases between the two germline ends. CDR1 is LNHDA and CDR2 is SQIVND in the germline V gene (reference sequence). The CDR3 has 13 amino acids. DNA for the CDR3: TGTGCCAGTAGTATCGGACTGAATTCACCCCTCCACTTT. Its protein product is CASSIGLNSPLHF.

This clone was recorded once. The chain joins TRBV30 to TRBJ1-3, with D possibly matching TRBD1 (5 bases). The CDR3 totals 14 residues. V was cut by 8 bases and J by 3 bases, with 17 bases left in between. The germline V gene encodes CDR1 GTSNPN and CDR2 SVGIG (reference sequence). CDR3 sequence (DNA): TGTGCCCTACTCCCGGGGGGGGTTGGAAACACCATATATTTT. This encodes CALLPGGVGNTIYF. Based on the CDR3 plus reference TRBV30 and TRBJ1-3, the full variable domain is SQTIHQWPATLVQPVGSPLSLECTVEGTSNPNLYWYRQAAGRGLQLLFYSVGIGQISSEVPQNLSASRPQDRQFILSSKKLLLSDSGFYLCALLPGGVGNTIYFGEGSWLTVV.

This clone was seen only once. The V gene is TRBV9, the J gene TRBJ2-2; D is uncertain. This CDR3 region has 16 residues. Trimming shortened V by 0 bases and J by 0 bases, and 9 bases separated the two germline ends. Germline V gene lookup returns CDR1 SGDLS and CDR2 YYNGEE. The CDR3: CASSVGGTTNTGELFF. The DNA for the CDR3 is TGTGCCAGCAGCGTAGGAGGTACCACGAACACCGGGGAGCTGTTTTTT.

The rearrangement uses TRBV28 and TRBJ1-2; TRBD1 aligns across 8 bases. This CDR3 spans 14 amino acids. V gave up 4 bases and J gave up 6 bases; unmatched junction bases: 7. The germline gives CDR1 MDHEN, CDR2 SYDVKM. CDR3 sequence: CASSSGQGRDGYTF. DNA of the CDR3: TGTGCCAGCAGTTCCGGACAGGGTAGGGATGGCTACACCTTC.

V and J are TRBV7-8 and TRBJ2-7; the D gene is possibly TRBD1 (5 bases). The CDR3 has 16 residues. From germline, CDR1 is SGHVS and CDR2 FQNEAQ. V shed 1 base and J shed 2 bases, with 15 bases lying between them. DNA of the CDR3: TGTGCCAGCAGCTTAGACGAATCCTCAGGGACCTACGAGCAGTACTTC. It encodes CASSLDESSGTYEQYF.

The table lists this clone with a count of one. The DNA of the CDR3 is TGTGCCAGCAGCTTCGGAACTAGAGGTGAGCAGTTCTTC. It specifies CASSFGTRGEQFF. The chain joins TRBV11-3 to TRBJ2-1; the D gene is possibly TRBD2 (5 bases). The V gene's germline CDR1 is SGHNT and CDR2 YENEEA. The CDR3 consists of 13 residues. V was trimmed by 3 bases and J by 9 bases, leaving 12 bases between them. The whole variable domain, remainder taken from reference TRBV11-3 and TRBJ2-1, is EAGVVQSPRYKIIEKKQPVAFWCNPISGHNTLYWYLQNLGQGPELLIRYENEEAVDDSQLPKDRFSAERLKGVDSTLKIQPAELGDSAVYLCASSFGTRGEQFFGPGTRLTVL.

This clone has a single count. V and J are TRBV25-1 and TRBJ1-4; 8 bases fit TRBD1. CDR1 and CDR2 from the germline V gene are MGHDK and SYGVNS. V lost 6 bases to trimming and J lost 8 bases; unmatched junction nucleotides: 11. The CDR3 covers 15 residues. The CDR3 here is CASSLSRGRGEKLFF. The CDR3 nucleotides read TGTGCCAGCAGCTTAAGCAGGGGGCGCGGAGAAAAACTGTTTTTT.

The V and J genes are TRBV27 and TRBJ2-1; 7 bases align to TRBD1. Germline CDR1 is MNHEY and CDR2 is SMNVEV (reference sequence). V trimming: 5 bases; J trimming: 0 bases; junction bases outside the gene matches: 7. The CDR3 contains 16 residues. CDR3 sequence reads: CASSGPRQGSYNEQFF. Here the CDR3 DNA reads TGTGCCAGCAGTGGGCCCCGACAGGGCTCCTACAATGAGCAGTTCTTC.

This clone has a handful of counts. V and J are TRBV4-1 and TRBJ2-3; possibly TRBD1 for D (6 bases). The V and J ends lost 1 base and 2 bases respectively, with 13 bases between them. The CDR3 length is 16 residues. Germline values: CDR1 MGHRA, CDR2 YSYEKL. In DNA, the CDR3 is TGCGCCAGCAGCCAAGGTCAGGGGTCCCACACAGATACGCAGTATTTT. This gives the protein CASSQGQGSHTDTQYF.

The table lists this clone with a count of one. The rearrangement links TRBV6-5 to TRBJ2-3, with 11 nucleotides matching TRBD2. Germline trimming cut 2 bases from V and 6 bases from J; bases unmatched to any gene: 4. The germline V gene encodes CDR1 MNHEY and CDR2 SVGAGI. The CDR3 has 15 residues. In nucleotides, the CDR3 is TGTGCCAGCAGTTACCCTAGCGGGGGGCAGGATACGCAGTATTTT. It is translated as CASSYPSGGQDTQYF.

The rearrangement links TRBV2 to TRBJ2-3; 8 nucleotides match TRBD2. CDR1 and CDR2 from the germline V gene are SNHLY and FYNNEI. V lost 6 bases and J lost 0; bases outside the gene matches: 2. The CDR3 runs 14 residues. CDR3 coding DNA: TGTGCCAGCAGGATAGCGGGGAGCACAGATACGCAGTATTTT. The encoded protein is CASRIAGSTDTQYF.

The chain has TRBV7-8 and TRBJ2-3; TRBD2 might be the D (6 bases). The CDR3 covers 14 residues. V lost 5 bases, J lost 0 bases, and 9 bases lay in between. Germline V gene lookup returns CDR1 SGHVS and CDR2 FQNEAQ. The CDR3 DNA reads TGTGCCAGCAGCCCGGGACTTAGCACAGATACGCAGTATTTT. It is translated as CASSPGLSTDTQYF. Supplemented by reference TRBV7-8 and TRBJ2-3, the full variable domain reads GAGVSQSPRYKVAKRGQDVALRCDPISGHVSLFWYQQALGQGPEFLTYFQNEAQLDKSGLPSDRFFAERPEGSVSTLKIQRTQQEDSAVYLCASSPGLSTDTQYFGPGTRLTVL.

The V gene is TRBV9, the J gene TRBJ2-3; D call uncertain. Germline V gene data show CDR1 as SGDLS and CDR2 as YYNGEE. The ends were cut back, 2 bases at V and 4 bases at J, with 8 bases in the middle. The CDR3 runs 13 residues. In nucleotides, the CDR3 is TGTGCCAGCAGCGTCGTAGCCGCAGATACGCAGTATTTT. Encoded protein: CASSVVAADTQYF.

The V call is TRBV30, the J call TRBJ1-2; TRBD1 might be the D (5 bases). This CDR3 has 12 amino acids. The V and J ends lost 0 bases and 4 bases respectively, with 6 bases between them. CDR1 is GTSNPN, CDR2 SVGIG, per germline (reference sequence). CDR3 sequence (DNA): TGTGCCTGGAGTGTACAGGCCTATGGCTACACCTTC. Residues: CAWSVQAYGYTF.